The 19 T cell receptor beta chains listed next were all sequenced from one sample in a study of blood T cells in healthy people across ages. For the second PCR, which ran for about 7 to 11 cycles, a sample-barcoded 5' primer and a J-beta primer mix were used. TCRdb independently ran MiXCR on the 5' RACE reads; one entry per CDR3 protein. The table has 350,000 to 450,000 distinct CDR3 sequences, approximately 51% seen once. The sample was blood. Receptors were obtained from a man between 60 and 70 years old in good health.

This clonotype was found a few times. The chain joins TRBV30 to TRBJ2-3; maybe TRBD2 (6 bases). The length of the CDR3 is 14 residues. V was trimmed by 1 base and J by 2 bases, leaving 10 bases between them. The germline gives CDR1 GTSNPN, CDR2 SVGIG (reference sequence). The CDR3 DNA is TGTGCCTGGAGTGGCGGGGACCCCACAGATACGCAGTATTTT. Translated: CAWSGGDPTDTQYF.

V and J are TRBV4-2 and TRBJ2-1; tentatively, D is TRBD2 (6 bases). Germline CDR1 is LGHNA and CDR2 is YNFKEQ. This CDR3 has 17 amino acids. V was shortened by 0 bases and J by 2 bases, with 14 bases between the two germline ends. This CDR3 reads CASSQDTRREAYNEQFF. The CDR3 DNA reads as TGTGCCAGCAGCCAAGATACTCGGCGGGAAGCCTACAATGAGCAGTTCTTC.

A word on this clonotype: The junction does not match germline at one end; this may be a read error. The chain combines TRBV5-1 with TRBJ2-4; 7 bases line up with TRBD1. The CDR3 has 17 residues. The V gene's germline CDR1 is SGHRS and CDR2 YFSETQ. The CDR3 protein is CASSLLTGVIAKNTQYF. DNA of the CDR3: TGCGCCAGCAGCTTGTTAACAGGGGTTATAGCCAAAAACACTCAGTACTTC.

The chain joins TRBV20-1 to TRBJ1-6, with TRBD1 matching over 7 bases. Trimming took 2 bases from V and 9 from J; bases not matched to a gene: 7. CDR3 length equals 14 residues. CDR1 DFQATT and CDR2 SNEGSKA come from the germline V gene (reference sequence). The CDR3 DNA sequence: TGCAGTGCTAGATTGGTTCCAGGGGGTTCACCCCTCCACTTT. Amino acid sequence: CSARLVPGGSPLHF.

This clonotype was counted only a few times. The chain is built from TRBV28 and TRBJ2-1, with D unresolved. This CDR3 is built from 14 residues. Deletions cut 3 bases from V and 2 bases from J, with 8 bases between. Germline V lookup: CDR1 MDHEN, CDR2 SYDVKM. The CDR3 bases are TGTGCCAGCAGTTTGCGCCTCGCCTACAATGAGCAGTTCTTC. Amino acids: CASSLRLAYNEQFF.

In regard to this clonotype: A much larger clone differs from this one at a single base, so this may be a read error. J is TRBJ2-7 and V is TRBV2; D is unclear. Germline-derived CDR1 and CDR2 are SNHLY and FYNNEI. The CDR3 loop spans 11 amino acids. CDR3 loop: CTSSELYEQYF. The CDR3 DNA is TGTACCAGCAGTGAATTATACGAGCAGTACTTC.

The chain recombines TRBV4-1 with TRBJ2-1; 7 nucleotides agree with TRBD1. CDR3 length equals 18 residues. CDR1 is MGHRA, CDR2 YSYEKL, per germline. After removal of 2 bases from V and 4 bases from J, the junction contained 14 bases not matched to a gene. Here the CDR3 DNA reads TGCGCCAGCAGCCAATCCACAGGGGTCAGGGTGGGGTACAATGAGCAGTTCTTC. Translated: CASSQSTGVRVGYNEQFF.

The CDR3 DNA reads as TGCGCCAGCAGCGCCTCTAGCGGGAGTTCGCGCGAGCAGTACTTC. It is translated as CASSASSGSSREQYF. The rearrangement links TRBV5-1 to TRBJ2-7, with TRBD2 matching 10 bases. CDR1 and CDR2 (germline): SGHRS, YFSETQ. V lost 4 bases and J lost 6; bases outside the gene matches: 10. This CDR3 region has 15 residues. Together with reference TRBV5-1 and TRBJ2-7, the CDR3 gives the full variable domain: KAGVTQTPRYLIKTRGQQVTLSCSPISGHRSVSWYQQTPGQGLQFLFEYFSETQRNKGNFPGRFSGRQFSNSRSEMNVSTLELGDSALYLCASSASSGSSREQYFGPGTRLTVT.

The gene calls are TRBV28 and TRBJ2-6; D may be TRBD2 (5 bases). The V and J ends lost 5 bases and 0 bases respectively, with 11 bases between them. The V gene's germline CDR1 is MDHEN and CDR2 SYDVKM. CDR3 length equals 16 residues. CDR3 protein: CASSSAGGSGANVLTF. The CDR3 nucleotides are TGTGCCAGCAGTAGCGCCGGAGGCTCTGGGGCCAACGTCCTGACTTTC.

The sample holds a few counts of this clonotype. The chain recombines TRBV6-2 or TRBV6-3 with TRBJ2-7; D gene unclear. Germline CDR1 reads MNHEY; CDR2 reads SVGEGT. The CDR3 extends over 13 amino acids. Trimming stripped 0 bases from V and 7 bases from J, with 10 bases between. The CDR3 sequence is CASSYSAVSEQYF. The CDR3 DNA reads as TGTGCCAGCAGTTACTCGGCAGTTTCTGAGCAGTACTTC.

J is TRBJ2-3 and V is TRBV5-1, with D unresolved. V lost 3 bases and J 3 bases, leaving 11 bases between the germline ends. From germline, CDR1 is SGHRS and CDR2 YFSETQ. The CDR3 totals 14 residues. The CDR3 loop reads CASSSKSTTDTQYF. CDR3 in DNA: TGCGCCAGCAGCTCAAAATCGACGACAGATACGCAGTATTTT.

The V call is TRBV10-3, the J call TRBJ2-7, with 14 bases that match TRBD2. Trimming at V came to 0 bases and at J to 1 base, leaving 5 bases not matched to a gene. CDR3 length equals 18 residues. From germline, CDR1 is ENHRY and CDR2 SYGVKD. This chain's CDR3 is CAISESGTSGGSSYEQYF. CDR3 nucleotide sequence: TGTGCCATCAGTGAGTCCGGGACTAGCGGGGGATCATCCTACGAGCAGTACTTC.

This chain links TRBV5-1 with TRBJ1-2; D is unresolved. V gave up 4 bases and J gave up 3 bases, with 13 bases separating them. The CDR3 covers 14 residues. CDR1 is SGHRS and CDR2 is YFSETQ in the germline V gene. The CDR3 DNA reads TGCGCCAGCAGCGGGCACGAGACCGACTATGGCTACACCTTC. Amino acids: CASSGHETDYGYTF. Combining the CDR3 with reference TRBV5-1 and TRBJ1-2 gives the whole variable domain KAGVTQTPRYLIKTRGQQVTLSCSPISGHRSVSWYQQTPGQGLQFLFEYFSETQRNKGNFPGRFSGRQFSNSRSEMNVSTLELGDSALYLCASSGHETDYGYTFGSGTRLTVV.

V is TRBV20-1 and J is TRBJ2-1; D is perhaps TRBD2 (5 bases). The V end was cut by 3 bases, the J end by 1 base, with 10 bases between. The V gene's germline CDR1 is DFQATT and CDR2 SNEGSKA (reference sequence). The CDR3 has 14 residues. CDR3 protein: CSASAGRSYNEQFF. CDR3 DNA: TGCAGTGCTAGCGCGGGTAGGTCCTACAATGAGCAGTTCTTC.

This clonotype occurred once. This rearrangement joins TRBV11-2 to TRBJ2-1; maybe TRBD1 (5 bases). The CDR3 is made up of 14 amino acids. CDR1 is SGHAT, CDR2 FQNNGV, per germline. Trimming took off 6 bases at V and 5 bases at J, with 14 bases between the two ends. CDR3 sequence: CASRYRQTDNEQFF. The CDR3 nucleotides are TGTGCCAGCAGATACCGACAGACTGACAATGAGCAGTTCTTC.

The rearrangement links TRBV20-1 to TRBJ2-5, with D unclear. This CDR3 spans 14 amino acids. The germline gives CDR1 DFQATT, CDR2 SNEGSKA (reference sequence). V was clipped by 3 bases and J by 11 bases, with 22 bases between them. CDR3 residues: CSASATSTGDEQYF. CDR3 DNA sequence: TGCAGTGCTAGTGCCACCAGTACGGGTGATGAGCAGTACTTC.

This clonotype was seen only a few times. V usage is TRBV21-1 and J usage is TRBJ1-4; the DNA was not compared with TRBD1, the D call given in the table. TRBV21-1 has pseudogene status. The CDR3 has 15 amino acids. CDR3 nucleotide sequence: TGTGCCAGCAGCCCCCGGGACGGCCTCTGGGAAAAACTGTTTTTT. This codes for CASSPRDGLWEKLFF.

This clonotype has a single count. The V and J genes are TRBV11-2 and TRBJ2-7; D unresolved. This CDR3 is built from 16 residues. Germline CDR1 and CDR2: SGHAT and FQNNGV. V lost 5 bases and J lost 5, with 22 bases in between. DNA for the CDR3: TGTGCCAGCAGCCTCCGCGTGACGGACCCTAGGGACGAGCAGTACTTC. This gives the protein CASSLRVTDPRDEQYF.

This clonotype was found many times. The V call is TRBV4-3, the J call TRBJ2-1; 11 nucleotides match TRBD2. The CDR3 is 17 amino acids. Trimming at V came to 1 base and at J to 4 bases, leaving 6 bases not matched to a gene. Germline V gene data show CDR1 as LGHNA and CDR2 as YSLEER. The CDR3 DNA follows: TGCGCCAGCAGCCAAGTAATGGGGACTAGCGGATACAATGAGCAGTTCTTC. Translation gives CASSQVMGTSGYNEQFF.